A single sample is the source of the 25 T cell receptor beta chains below, sequenced in a study of cytomegalovirus exposure and HLA in healthy donors. Both 60 Vbeta primers and 13 Jbeta primers went into the PCR. Here immunoSEQ multiplex PCR was the method, and the copy in TCRdb shows in-frame clones only, minus some. The sample has about 190,000 clones; 82% are singletons. The sequenced sample was PBMCs. These receptors were taken from a young woman in good health and CMV-seronegative.

V and J are TRBV10-1 and TRBJ2-7; the D gene is possibly TRBD2 (5 bases). This CDR3 has 13 residues. Germline lookup yields CDR1 WNHNN and CDR2 SYGVQD (reference sequence). V gave up 5 bases and J gave up 5 bases, with 13 bases separating them. The CDR3 bases are TGCGCCAGCAGTCGGGGTGACCTGGACGAGCAGTACTTC. Translation gives CASSRGDLDEQYF.

The chain employs TRBV10-3 and TRBJ1-2, with 8 bases matching TRBD1. This CDR3 has 16 amino acids. Germline CDR1 and CDR2: ENHRY and SYGVKD. The junction had 10 bases not matched to a gene; V was cut back by 0 bases and J by 7 bases. CDR3 in amino acids: CAISESRTGWDGGYTF. CDR3 in DNA: TGTGCCATCAGTGAGTCTCGGACAGGGTGGGATGGTGGCTACACCTTC.

This sequence joins TRBV9 and TRBJ2-6; 7 bases match TRBD1. V trimming: 3 bases; J trimming: 0 bases; junction bases outside the gene matches: 6. The CDR3 is made up of 17 amino acids. The V gene's germline CDR1 is SGDLS and CDR2 YYNGEE. The CDR3 sequence: CASSAQDRPSGANVLTF. As DNA, the CDR3 is TGTGCCAGCAGCGCTCAGGACAGGCCCTCTGGGGCCAACGTCCTGACTTTC.

V and J are TRBV28 and TRBJ2-7, with 7 bases matching TRBD1. With 5 bases clipped from V and 1 base from J, the junction kept 2 bases outside the gene matches. The CDR3 is 13 amino acids. Germline CDR1 MDHEN, CDR2 SYDVKM. For the CDR3, the DNA is TGTGCCAGCAGTGCGACAGGGTCCTACGAGCAGTACTTC. Translation: CASSATGSYEQYF.

The rearrangement uses TRBV21-1 and TRBJ1-6; no check of the table's D call, TRBD1, against the DNA was made. TRBV21-1 is a listed pseudogene. CDR3 length equals 14 residues. The CDR3 is CASGDRGSNSPLHF. CDR3 coding DNA: TGTGCCAGCGGGGACAGGGGAAGCAATTCACCCCTCCACTTT.

This clone was detected only a few times. This chain uses TRBV28 with TRBJ2-1; 10 bases agree with TRBD2. Losses at the gene ends were 4 bases for V and 8 bases for J; bases not matched to a gene: 11. CDR1 and CDR2 from the germline V gene are MDHEN and SYDVKM. The CDR3 is made up of 16 amino acids. Here the CDR3 reads CASSSPTSGVRYEQFF. The CDR3 coding sequence is TGTGCCAGCAGTTCGCCCACTAGCGGGGTAAGGTATGAGCAGTTCTTC.

This clone appeared a few times. The chain links TRBV29-1 to TRBJ1-2; TRBD1 is a possible D gene (6 bases). From germline, CDR1 is SQVTM and CDR2 ANQGSEA. The CDR3 contains 13 residues. The V end lost 3 bases, the J end lost 0 bases, and 8 bases lay between the germline ends. The CDR3 coding sequence is TGCAGCGTTGAGGGGGGGCCTAACTATGGCTACACCTTC. It yields the protein CSVEGGPNYGYTF.

The chain joins TRBV30 to TRBJ2-1; 12 bases fit TRBD2. Germline assignment: CDR1 GTSNPN and CDR2 SVGIG (reference sequence). The CDR3 sequence is 17 residues long. V lost 0 bases to trimming and J lost 5 bases; unmatched junction nucleotides: 8. The CDR3 reads CAWSVLPTSGSHNEQFF. DNA for the CDR3: TGTGCCTGGAGTGTACTTCCGACTAGCGGGAGCCACAATGAGCAGTTCTTC.

This clone was counted a few times. The CDR3 loop reads CASSDGGARTDTQYF. Written as DNA, the CDR3 is TGTGCCAGCAGTGACGGGGGGGCCCGCACAGATACGCAGTATTTT. The chain carries TRBV6-4 and TRBJ2-3, with D possibly matching TRBD2 (7 bases). Germline CDR1 is MRHNA and CDR2 is SNTAGT. Trimming shortened V by 2 bases and J by 1 base, and 10 bases separated the two germline ends. The CDR3 length is 15 residues.

The chain carries TRBV4-1 and TRBJ1-5; no clear D. The germline V gene encodes CDR1 MGHRA and CDR2 YSYEKL. This CDR3 has 14 amino acids. V was shortened by 0 bases and J by 2 bases, with 5 bases between the two germline ends. CDR3 bases: TGCGCCAGCAGCCAAGAGGCAGGCAATCAGCCCCAGCATTTT. Protein product: CASSQEAGNQPQHF.

This chain uses TRBV2 with TRBJ2-1, with 9 bases identical to TRBD2. The CDR3 covers 14 residues. After removal of 4 bases from V and 8 bases from J, the junction contained 6 bases not matched to a gene. In germline, CDR1 is SNHLY, CDR2 FYNNEI. The CDR3 nucleotides read TGTGCCAGCAGTGCGGGCGGGAGGGCCCATGAGCAGTTCTTC. The encoded protein is CASSAGGRAHEQFF. Variable domain in full (rest from reference TRBV2 and TRBJ2-1): EPEVTQTPSHQVTQMGQEVILRCVPISNHLYFYWYRQILGQKVEFLVSFYNNEISEKSEIFDDQFSVERPDGSNFTLKIRSTKLEDSAMYFCASSAGGRAHEQFFGPGTRLTVL.

The J gene is TRBJ2-2, the V gene TRBV27; 7 nucleotides align to TRBD2. CDR1 and CDR2 (germline): MNHEY, SMNVEV (reference sequence). V gave up 7 bases and J gave up 4 bases; unmatched junction bases: 9. The CDR3 spans 15 residues. The CDR3 DNA reads as TGTGCCAGCACCGCTATACTAGCGCGCACCGGGGAGCTGTTTTTT. This codes for CASTAILARTGELFF.

This chain connects TRBV29-1 to TRBJ2-1, with 7 bases that match TRBD2. Trimming removed 5 bases from V and 5 bases from J; junction bases left unmatched: 12. Germline lookup yields CDR1 SQVTM and CDR2 ANQGSEA. The CDR3 sequence is 15 residues long. The CDR3 loop reads CSVPLRRGSNNEQFF. CDR3 bases: TGCAGCGTTCCCTTACGGCGGGGGAGTAACAATGAGCAGTTCTTC.

This clone was counted only a few times. CDR3 sequence reads: CASGTGIRPYNEQFF. CDR3 coding DNA: TGTGCCAGCGGGACAGGGATTCGCCCCTACAATGAGCAGTTCTTC. The chain couples TRBV6-5 to TRBJ2-1, with 9 bases that match TRBD1. The J segment lost 2 bases and the V segment lost 8 bases, leaving 7 bases of the junction unmatched. CDR3 length: 15 residues. Per the germline V gene, CDR1 is MNHEY and CDR2 is SVGAGI.

V is TRBV6-5 and J is TRBJ2-7; 7 bases fit TRBD2. Germline-derived CDR1 and CDR2 are MNHEY and SVGAGI. The V and J ends lost 8 bases and 7 bases, in that order; junction bases with no gene match: 14. This CDR3 is 14 amino acids long. CDR3 protein: CASRGDALIREQYF. CDR3 DNA sequence: TGTGCCAGCCGGGGGGACGCGCTGATTCGAGAGCAGTACTTC.

This rearrangement joins TRBV29-1 to TRBJ1-1; a possible D gene is TRBD1 (5 bases). CDR1 SQVTM and CDR2 ANQGSEA come from the germline V gene. The CDR3 length is 14 residues. V was cut by 3 bases and J by 5 bases, with 16 bases left in between. In DNA, the CDR3 is TGCAGCGTTGAGGGGGGAGTTACGAGTACTGAAGCTTTCTTT. It codes for CSVEGGVTSTEAFF.

This chain links TRBV7-3 with TRBJ2-3, with D possibly TRBD1 on 5 matching bases. V lost 0 bases, J lost 4 bases, and 5 bases lay in between. CDR3 size: 13 residues. Germline values: CDR1 SGHTA, CDR2 FQGTGA. The CDR3 sequence: CASSLTGPDTQYF. The DNA for the CDR3 is TGTGCCAGCAGCTTAACGGGGCCAGATACGCAGTATTTT.

The chain joins TRBV28 to TRBJ2-7; D possibly corresponds to TRBD2 (6 bases). The germline V and J ends were trimmed by 6 bases and 2 bases, with 14 bases remaining between them. CDR3 length equals 14 residues. Germline lookup yields CDR1 MDHEN and CDR2 SYDVKM. The chain's CDR3 is CASSRPSATYEQYF. CDR3 coding DNA: TGTGCCAGCAGCCGTCCTAGCGCAACCTACGAGCAGTACTTC.

The V gene is TRBV5-6, the J gene TRBJ2-2; 9 bases are shared with TRBD2. The CDR3 consists of 17 residues. CDR1 is SGHDT, CDR2 YYEEEE, per germline. J lost 10 bases, V lost 0 bases, and 13 bases had no gene match. CDR3 nucleotides: TGTGCCAGCAGCTTGGTCGGGGGCGGGGGGGCGGTCGAGGAGCTGTTTTTT. Residues: CASSLVGGGGAVEELFF.

This chain links TRBV11-3 with TRBJ2-1; a possible D gene is TRBD1 (6 bases). The V and J ends lost 4 bases and 8 bases respectively, with 18 bases between them. The germline CDR1 and CDR2 sequences are SGHNT and YENEEA. The CDR3 runs 15 residues. The CDR3 DNA sequence: TGTGCCAGCAGCTCCCCTCGGGACACGGTGGATGAGCAGTTCTTC. Translating gives CASSSPRDTVDEQFF.

The gene calls are TRBV2 and TRBJ2-7; 7 bases are shared with TRBD2. Germline lookup yields CDR1 SNHLY and CDR2 FYNNEI. J was trimmed by 2 bases and V by 8 bases; bases with no gene match: 12. The CDR3 has 15 amino acids. CDR3 coding DNA: TGTGCCAGCCTTGGTCCGAGCGGGACCCCCTACGAGCAGTACTTC. Protein product: CASLGPSGTPYEQYF.

V is TRBV5-1 and J is TRBJ2-5, with D uncertain. From germline, CDR1 is SGHRS and CDR2 YFSETQ. Trimming cost V 1 base and J 5 bases, with 6 bases left between them. The CDR3 contains 12 residues. The CDR3 loop is CASSLTSETQYF. For the CDR3, the DNA is TGCGCCAGCAGCTTGACTTCGGAGACCCAGTACTTC.

This clone was observed a few times. Other nucleotide sequences from this sample produce the same CDR3. The V and J genes are TRBV5-1 and TRBJ2-7, with 8 bases lining up with TRBD2. The CDR3 is 14 residues long. Germline assignment: CDR1 SGHRS and CDR2 YFSETQ. J gave up 4 bases and V 2 bases, and 5 bases lay outside the gene matches. The DNA of the CDR3 is TGCGCCAGCAGCTTTAGCGGGGACACATACGAGCAGTACTTC. This gives the protein CASSFSGDTYEQYF.

The genes are TRBV6-6 and TRBJ2-7, with 8 bases matching TRBD1. With 5 bases clipped from V and 3 bases from J, the junction kept 6 bases outside the gene matches. This CDR3 comprises 14 residues. The germline V gene has CDR1 MNHNY and CDR2 SVGAGI (reference sequence). The CDR3 DNA follows: TGTGCCAGCAGTCATGATGACAGGGGCTACGAGCAGTACTTC. Protein product: CASSHDDRGYEQYF.

The chain's CDR3 is CASSLFSGYEQYF. CDR3 nucleotides: TGTGCCAGCAGTTTATTTTCGGGGTACGAGCAGTACTTC. The rearrangement joins TRBV28 to TRBJ2-7; a possible D gene is TRBD2 (5 bases). The germline V gene encodes CDR1 MDHEN and CDR2 SYDVKM. This CDR3 comprises 13 residues. Trimming took 1 base from V and 4 from J, leaving 8 bases between them.